This paragraph covers one TCR beta chain sequence. The TCR beta CDR3 regions underwent amplification using RNA transcripts as the source. TCR CDR3 regions were first amplified by RT-PCR with HTBI primers. One entry per CDR3 protein, called by TCRdb with MiXCR from the multiplex PCR reads. This table has around 420,000 distinct CDR3 sequences, less than 20% appearing once. Germline values: CDR1 LNHDA, CDR2 SQIVND (reference sequence). V lost 3 bases and J 7 bases, leaving 6 bases between the germline ends. The CDR3 extends over 12 amino acids. This specimen comes from a study of T cells in Graves' hyperthyroidism and ophthalmopathy.

This chain uses TRBV19 with TRBJ1-4; no clear D. Input material: blood. The clonotype comes from a woman in her late teens or twenties with Graves' hyperthyroidism. CDR3 loop: CASSMHREKLFF. DNA of the CDR3: TGTGCCAGTAGTATGCACCGTGAAAAACTGTTTTTT.